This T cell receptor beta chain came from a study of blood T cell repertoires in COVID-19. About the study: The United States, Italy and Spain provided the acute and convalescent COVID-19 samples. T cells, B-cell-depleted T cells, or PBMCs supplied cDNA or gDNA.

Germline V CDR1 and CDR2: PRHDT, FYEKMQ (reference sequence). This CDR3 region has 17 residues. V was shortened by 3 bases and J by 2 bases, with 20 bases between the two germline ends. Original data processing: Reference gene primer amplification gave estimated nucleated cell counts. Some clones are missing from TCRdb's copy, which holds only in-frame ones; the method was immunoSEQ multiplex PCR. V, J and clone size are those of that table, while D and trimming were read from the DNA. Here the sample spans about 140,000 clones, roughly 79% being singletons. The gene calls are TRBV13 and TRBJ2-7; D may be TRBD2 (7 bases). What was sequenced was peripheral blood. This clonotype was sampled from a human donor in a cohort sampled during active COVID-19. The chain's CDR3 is CASSFVLVGGPPYEQYF. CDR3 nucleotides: TGTGCCAGCAGCTTTGTCTTGGTGGGGGGGCCTCCCTACGAGCAGTACTTC.